Presented here are 9 T cell receptor beta chains from one specimen sequenced in a study of cytomegalovirus exposure and HLA in healthy donors. Generated by immunoSEQ multiplex PCR, the TCRdb table keeps only in-frame clones and is missing some. The data contain around 300,000 clones, around 87% of them singletons. Input material: PBMCs. Receptors originate from a woman aged 30 to 39 in good health and CMV-seropositive.

The chain joins TRBV18 to TRBJ1-5, with D hard to call. Trimming pared 3 bases from V and 2 bases from J, leaving 8 bases between. CDR1 is KGHSH, CDR2 LQKENI, per germline. The CDR3 loop spans 14 amino acids. The CDR3 loop reads CASSPALGNQPQHF. CDR3 in DNA: TGTGCCAGCTCACCCGCGCTGGGCAATCAGCCCCAGCATTTT.

The V and J genes are TRBV7-2 and TRBJ2-7, with TRBD2 as a possible D gene (6 bases). V dropped 4 bases and J dropped 3 bases, with 19 bases sitting between them. The germline gives CDR1 SGHTA, CDR2 FQGNSA. This CDR3 is 16 amino acids long. CDR3 bases: TGTGCCAGCAGCTCGCGGGGCGGCAGGACACACTACGAGCAGTACTTC. Protein sequence: CASSSRGGRTHYEQYF.

The rearrangement uses TRBV29-1 and TRBJ2-7; 10 bases match TRBD2. The CDR3 has 12 residues. Germline V gene sequence: CDR1 SQVTM, CDR2 ANQGSEA. J gave up 5 bases and V 7 bases, and 5 bases lay outside the gene matches. CDR3 residues: CSAGLATNEQYF. CDR3 sequence (DNA): TGCAGCGCGGGACTAGCGACCAACGAGCAGTACTTC.

CDR3 sequence: CASALGAESSYEQYF. The CDR3 DNA reads as TGCGCCAGCGCCCTCGGAGCGGAGAGCTCCTACGAGCAGTACTTC. V gene TRBV5-1 combines with J gene TRBJ2-7, with TRBD2 as a possible D gene (5 bases). Germline V gene sequence: CDR1 SGHRS, CDR2 YFSETQ. V lost 7 bases to trimming and J lost 0 bases, with 17 bases between them. This CDR3 comprises 15 residues. The full variable domain, with the rest looked up from reference TRBV5-1 and TRBJ2-7, is KAGVTQTPRYLIKTRGQQVTLSCSPISGHRSVSWYQQTPGQGLQFLFEYFSETQRNKGNFPGRFSGRQFSNSRSEMNVSTLELGDSALYLCASALGAESSYEQYFGPGTRLTVT.

The J gene is TRBJ1-1, the V gene TRBV7-8; D remains unclear. Trimming removed 6 bases from V and 1 base from J, with 9 bases in between. In germline, CDR1 is SGHVS, CDR2 FQNEAQ. The CDR3 consists of 13 residues. CDR3 DNA sequence: TGTGCCAGCAGACCCACAGAGAACACTGAAGCTTTCTTT. Amino acid sequence: CASRPTENTEAFF.

This rearrangement joins TRBV28 to TRBJ1-5; 9 nucleotides line up with TRBD1. Looked up from germline, CDR1 is MDHEN and CDR2 is SYDVKM. The CDR3 contains 16 residues. V lost 2 bases and J lost 5; bases outside the gene matches: 7. In DNA form, the CDR3 reads TGTGCCAGCAGTTTACAGACAGGGGGAGTATATCAGCCCCAGCATTTT. Amino acids: CASSLQTGGVYQPQHF.

V and J are TRBV29-1 and TRBJ2-4; 7 bases line up with TRBD1. The length of the CDR3 is 13 residues. After removal of 8 bases from V and 3 bases from J, the junction contained 7 bases not matched to a gene. CDR1 and CDR2 (germline): SQVTM, ANQGSEA. The CDR3: CSIEGAGKNIQYF. The DNA for the CDR3 is TGCAGCATAGAGGGGGCTGGCAAAAACATTCAGTACTTC.

This rearrangement joins TRBV5-1 to TRBJ2-5; the match to TRBD2 covers 10 bases. Germline CDR1 reads SGHRS; CDR2 reads YFSETQ. The CDR3 length is 16 residues. J was trimmed by 2 bases and V by 4 bases; bases with no gene match: 8. The CDR3 sequence: CASSPVVAGGQETQYF. CDR3 coding DNA: TGCGCCAGCAGCCCTGTGGTAGCGGGGGGTCAAGAGACCCAGTACTTC. Using reference TRBV5-1 and TRBJ2-5 for the parts outside the CDR3, the full variable domain is KAGVTQTPRYLIKTRGQQVTLSCSPISGHRSVSWYQQTPGQGLQFLFEYFSETQRNKGNFPGRFSGRQFSNSRSEMNVSTLELGDSALYLCASSPVVAGGQETQYFGPGTRLLVL.

The CDR3 loop is CASSQLSNQPQHF. The DNA for the CDR3 is TGTGCCAGCAGTCAACTTAGCAATCAGCCCCAGCATTTT. The chain couples TRBV27 to TRBJ1-5; D gene unclear. Germline CDR1 and CDR2: MNHEY and SMNVEV (reference sequence). This CDR3 has 13 amino acids. The V end was cut by 5 bases, the J end by 0 bases, with 5 bases between.